The subject of this entry is one T cell receptor (beta chain). The sample is drawn from a study of shared clonotypes between healthy human individuals. This CDR3 contains 11 residues. Germline V gene lookup returns CDR1 GTSNPN and CDR2 SVGIG (reference sequence). V was cut by 2 bases and J by 6 bases, with 7 bases left in between. Sequenced by immunoSEQ multiplex PCR; TCRdb stores in-frame clones only, minus some. The sample has about 1 million clones, 75% seen once. The sequenced sample consisted of memory CD4+ T cells sorted from blood. Subset here: CD45RA-negative fraction. This receptor was taken from a man younger than 35 in good health. This rearrangement joins TRBV30 to TRBJ2-5; D is uncertain. CDR3 loop: CAWSLQQTQYF. The CDR3 nucleotides are TGTGCCTGGAGTCTACAGCAGACCCAGTACTTC.